One sample yielded the 15 T cell receptor beta chains listed below, sequenced in a study of T cell responses to AZD1222 COVID-19 vaccine (dated by TCRdb to the early 2020s). The meaning of the sample's time point label: baseline before first vaccination. The method was the immunoSEQ multiplex PCR assay. Sourced from immuneACCESS, this table was stored by TCRdb with only in-frame sequences that have V and J called. A share of the clones is absent; for the studies checked, an unresolved V gene accounts for under half, and the remainder has no known explanation. For this sample there are around 71,000 clones; about 82% appear just once. About 3.1% of the sample comes from the top ten. The sample here was peripheral blood, taken on day 0 of AZD1222 vaccination. These receptor sequences come from an adult in good health.

V usage is TRBV5-8 and J usage is TRBJ2-3, with 11 positions matching TRBD2. The trim removed 3 bases at V and 0 bases at J, leaving 9 bases unmatched. The CDR3 is 18 residues long. The germline V gene has CDR1 SGHTS and CDR2 YDEGEE. The CDR3 nucleotides are TGTGCCAGCAGCTCCGGACTAGCGGGCGAAGCTAGCACAGATACGCAGTATTTT. Protein product: CASSSGLAGEASTDTQYF.

J is TRBJ1-4 and V is TRBV29-1; D remains ambiguous. This CDR3 is 13 amino acids long. From germline, CDR1 is SQVTM and CDR2 ANQGSEA. With 7 bases removed from V and 2 bases from J, the gap between germline ends came to 11 bases. CDR3 nucleotides: TGCAGCGCTGACGAAGGGACTAATGAAAAACTGTTTTTT. Its translation: CSADEGTNEKLFF.

The CDR3 DNA sequence: TGTGCCAGCAGCTTCGGACATCCGATATCGGTCTATGGCTACACCTTC. The encoded protein is CASSFGHPISVYGYTF. The V call is TRBV7-2, the J call TRBJ1-2; TRBD1 is a possible D gene (5 bases). Between the trimmed V and J ends, which lost 3 bases and 4 bases, there was a span of 18 bases. Germline V gives CDR1 SGHTA, CDR2 FQGNSA. The CDR3 sequence is 16 residues long.

This clone was observed a handful of times. This chain connects TRBV5-1 to TRBJ2-7; no clear D gene. The CDR3 is 14 amino acids. Germline-derived CDR1 and CDR2 are SGHRS and YFSETQ. The V and J ends lost 0 bases and 0 bases respectively, with 7 bases between them. The CDR3 nucleotides read TGCGCCAGCAGCTTGGTAGTGAGCTCCTACGAGCAGTACTTC. It codes for CASSLVVSSYEQYF.

The V and J genes are TRBV5-5 and TRBJ1-1; D is unclear. The CDR3 length is 18 residues. Trimming removed 3 bases at V and 6 bases at J, with 27 bases between. Germline V CDR1 and CDR2: SGHKS, YYEKEE (reference sequence). DNA of the CDR3: TGTGCCAGCAGCTCGAGGTGGACCTCGACTACGGTCATCGCTGAAGCTTTCTTT. Translation gives CASSSRWTSTTVIAEAFF.

The chain couples TRBV6-2 or TRBV6-3 to TRBJ2-2; 8 bases map to TRBD2. The ends lost 2 bases at V and 3 bases at J; junction bases unmatched: 8. From germline, CDR1 is MNHEY and CDR2 SVGEGT. The CDR3 has 17 amino acids. CDR3 protein: CASSYTSGGWDTGELFF. In nucleotides, the CDR3 is TGTGCCAGCAGTTACACTAGCGGTGGTTGGGACACCGGGGAGCTGTTTTTT.

The chain uses TRBV6-2 or TRBV6-3 and TRBJ1-2; 7 nucleotides line up with TRBD1. This CDR3 contains 15 residues. The germline CDR1 and CDR2 sequences are MNHEY and SVGEGT. Germline trimming cut 5 bases from V and 6 bases from J; bases unmatched to any gene: 12. The CDR3 DNA sequence: TGTGCCAGCAGTCCCGGGACAGTTCGAGGTAATGGCTACACCTTC. Residues: CASSPGTVRGNGYTF.

V and J are TRBV30 and TRBJ1-1; D ambiguous. Trimming removed 2 bases from V and 7 bases from J, with 11 bases in between. This CDR3 region has 12 residues. CDR1 GTSNPN and CDR2 SVGIG come from the germline V gene (reference sequence). The CDR3 DNA follows: TGTGCCTGGAGTCCTGGACGTCTTGAAGCTTTCTTT. This codes for CAWSPGRLEAFF.

This clone was seen just once. V is TRBV10-3 and J is TRBJ1-6; no clear D. The CDR3 runs 16 residues. Germline V lookup: CDR1 ENHRY, CDR2 SYGVKD. With 6 bases removed from V and 3 bases from J, the gap between germline ends came to 15 bases. CDR3 amino acids: CAISSDLSFYNSPLHF. The CDR3 DNA sequence: TGTGCCATCAGCAGCGACTTAAGCTTCTATAATTCACCCCTCCACTTT.

This clone was observed a handful of times. This chain connects TRBV6-2 or TRBV6-3 to TRBJ1-6, with D perhaps TRBD1 (5 bases). The CDR3 has 13 residues. The V gene's germline CDR1 is MNHEY and CDR2 SVGEGT. Trimming left V 6 bases short and J 10 bases short, with 13 bases between. CDR3 sequence: CASSGDPRSPLHF. In DNA, the CDR3 is TGTGCCAGCAGCGGGGACCCGAGGTCACCCCTCCACTTT.

This rearrangement joins TRBV6-1 to TRBJ1-1; 9 bases agree with TRBD1. The germline V gene has CDR1 MNHNS and CDR2 SASEGT. The CDR3 loop spans 15 amino acids. Unmatched junction bases numbered 3, after V lost 3 bases and J lost 1 base. CDR3 amino acids: CASSEGTGRNTEAFF. The CDR3 DNA sequence: TGTGCCAGCAGTGAGGGGACAGGGAGGAACACTGAAGCTTTCTTT.

This chain links TRBV30 with TRBJ2-3; no reliable D call. Germline lookup yields CDR1 GTSNPN and CDR2 SVGIG (reference sequence). The CDR3 totals 11 residues. The V end was cut by 3 bases, the J end by 4 bases, with 5 bases between. CDR3 sequence (DNA): TGTGCCTGGAGGGTCTCAGATACGCAGTATTTT. Its protein product is CAWRVSDTQYF.

V gene TRBV9 combines with J gene TRBJ2-1; no clear D gene. CDR1 is SGDLS and CDR2 is YYNGEE in the germline V gene. Deletions cut 0 bases from V and 5 bases from J, with 15 bases between. The CDR3 runs 16 residues. The CDR3 coding sequence is TGTGCCAGCAGCGTAGCGATGTCGGGCTACAACAATGAGCAGTTCTTC. Translating gives CASSVAMSGYNNEQFF. Full variable domain (outside the CDR3, taken from reference TRBV9 and TRBJ2-1): DSGVTQTPKHLITATGQRVTLRCSPRSGDLSVYWYQQSLDQGLQFLIQYYNGEERAKGNILERFSAQQFPDLHSELNLSSLELGDSALYFCASSVAMSGYNNEQFFGPGTRLTVL.

The rearrangement uses TRBV7-9 and TRBJ2-7, with TRBD1 matching over 8 bases. From germline, CDR1 is SEHNR and CDR2 FQNEAQ (reference sequence). This CDR3 spans 14 amino acids. V shed 2 bases, J shed 4 bases, and the junction held 4 bases outside the gene matches. CDR3 sequence: CASSLTQGAYEQYF. CDR3 nucleotide sequence: TGTGCCAGCAGCTTAACCCAGGGGGCTTACGAGCAGTACTTC. The variable domain in full, with the rest retrieved from reference TRBV7-9 and TRBJ2-7, is DTGVSQNPRHKITKRGQNVTFRCDPISEHNRLYWYRQTLGQGPEFLTYFQNEAQLEKSRLLSDRFSAERPKGSFSTLEIQRTEQGDSAMYLCASSLTQGAYEQYFGPGTRLTVT.

The rearrangement joins TRBV4-3 to TRBJ1-1; maybe TRBD1 (5 bases). The length of the CDR3 is 15 residues. V was trimmed by 0 bases and J by 3 bases, leaving 11 bases between them. Germline loops: CDR1 LGHNA, CDR2 YSLEER. The CDR3 spells CASSQDPGLYTEAFF. The DNA of the CDR3 is TGCGCCAGCAGCCAAGATCCAGGGCTATACACTGAAGCTTTCTTT.